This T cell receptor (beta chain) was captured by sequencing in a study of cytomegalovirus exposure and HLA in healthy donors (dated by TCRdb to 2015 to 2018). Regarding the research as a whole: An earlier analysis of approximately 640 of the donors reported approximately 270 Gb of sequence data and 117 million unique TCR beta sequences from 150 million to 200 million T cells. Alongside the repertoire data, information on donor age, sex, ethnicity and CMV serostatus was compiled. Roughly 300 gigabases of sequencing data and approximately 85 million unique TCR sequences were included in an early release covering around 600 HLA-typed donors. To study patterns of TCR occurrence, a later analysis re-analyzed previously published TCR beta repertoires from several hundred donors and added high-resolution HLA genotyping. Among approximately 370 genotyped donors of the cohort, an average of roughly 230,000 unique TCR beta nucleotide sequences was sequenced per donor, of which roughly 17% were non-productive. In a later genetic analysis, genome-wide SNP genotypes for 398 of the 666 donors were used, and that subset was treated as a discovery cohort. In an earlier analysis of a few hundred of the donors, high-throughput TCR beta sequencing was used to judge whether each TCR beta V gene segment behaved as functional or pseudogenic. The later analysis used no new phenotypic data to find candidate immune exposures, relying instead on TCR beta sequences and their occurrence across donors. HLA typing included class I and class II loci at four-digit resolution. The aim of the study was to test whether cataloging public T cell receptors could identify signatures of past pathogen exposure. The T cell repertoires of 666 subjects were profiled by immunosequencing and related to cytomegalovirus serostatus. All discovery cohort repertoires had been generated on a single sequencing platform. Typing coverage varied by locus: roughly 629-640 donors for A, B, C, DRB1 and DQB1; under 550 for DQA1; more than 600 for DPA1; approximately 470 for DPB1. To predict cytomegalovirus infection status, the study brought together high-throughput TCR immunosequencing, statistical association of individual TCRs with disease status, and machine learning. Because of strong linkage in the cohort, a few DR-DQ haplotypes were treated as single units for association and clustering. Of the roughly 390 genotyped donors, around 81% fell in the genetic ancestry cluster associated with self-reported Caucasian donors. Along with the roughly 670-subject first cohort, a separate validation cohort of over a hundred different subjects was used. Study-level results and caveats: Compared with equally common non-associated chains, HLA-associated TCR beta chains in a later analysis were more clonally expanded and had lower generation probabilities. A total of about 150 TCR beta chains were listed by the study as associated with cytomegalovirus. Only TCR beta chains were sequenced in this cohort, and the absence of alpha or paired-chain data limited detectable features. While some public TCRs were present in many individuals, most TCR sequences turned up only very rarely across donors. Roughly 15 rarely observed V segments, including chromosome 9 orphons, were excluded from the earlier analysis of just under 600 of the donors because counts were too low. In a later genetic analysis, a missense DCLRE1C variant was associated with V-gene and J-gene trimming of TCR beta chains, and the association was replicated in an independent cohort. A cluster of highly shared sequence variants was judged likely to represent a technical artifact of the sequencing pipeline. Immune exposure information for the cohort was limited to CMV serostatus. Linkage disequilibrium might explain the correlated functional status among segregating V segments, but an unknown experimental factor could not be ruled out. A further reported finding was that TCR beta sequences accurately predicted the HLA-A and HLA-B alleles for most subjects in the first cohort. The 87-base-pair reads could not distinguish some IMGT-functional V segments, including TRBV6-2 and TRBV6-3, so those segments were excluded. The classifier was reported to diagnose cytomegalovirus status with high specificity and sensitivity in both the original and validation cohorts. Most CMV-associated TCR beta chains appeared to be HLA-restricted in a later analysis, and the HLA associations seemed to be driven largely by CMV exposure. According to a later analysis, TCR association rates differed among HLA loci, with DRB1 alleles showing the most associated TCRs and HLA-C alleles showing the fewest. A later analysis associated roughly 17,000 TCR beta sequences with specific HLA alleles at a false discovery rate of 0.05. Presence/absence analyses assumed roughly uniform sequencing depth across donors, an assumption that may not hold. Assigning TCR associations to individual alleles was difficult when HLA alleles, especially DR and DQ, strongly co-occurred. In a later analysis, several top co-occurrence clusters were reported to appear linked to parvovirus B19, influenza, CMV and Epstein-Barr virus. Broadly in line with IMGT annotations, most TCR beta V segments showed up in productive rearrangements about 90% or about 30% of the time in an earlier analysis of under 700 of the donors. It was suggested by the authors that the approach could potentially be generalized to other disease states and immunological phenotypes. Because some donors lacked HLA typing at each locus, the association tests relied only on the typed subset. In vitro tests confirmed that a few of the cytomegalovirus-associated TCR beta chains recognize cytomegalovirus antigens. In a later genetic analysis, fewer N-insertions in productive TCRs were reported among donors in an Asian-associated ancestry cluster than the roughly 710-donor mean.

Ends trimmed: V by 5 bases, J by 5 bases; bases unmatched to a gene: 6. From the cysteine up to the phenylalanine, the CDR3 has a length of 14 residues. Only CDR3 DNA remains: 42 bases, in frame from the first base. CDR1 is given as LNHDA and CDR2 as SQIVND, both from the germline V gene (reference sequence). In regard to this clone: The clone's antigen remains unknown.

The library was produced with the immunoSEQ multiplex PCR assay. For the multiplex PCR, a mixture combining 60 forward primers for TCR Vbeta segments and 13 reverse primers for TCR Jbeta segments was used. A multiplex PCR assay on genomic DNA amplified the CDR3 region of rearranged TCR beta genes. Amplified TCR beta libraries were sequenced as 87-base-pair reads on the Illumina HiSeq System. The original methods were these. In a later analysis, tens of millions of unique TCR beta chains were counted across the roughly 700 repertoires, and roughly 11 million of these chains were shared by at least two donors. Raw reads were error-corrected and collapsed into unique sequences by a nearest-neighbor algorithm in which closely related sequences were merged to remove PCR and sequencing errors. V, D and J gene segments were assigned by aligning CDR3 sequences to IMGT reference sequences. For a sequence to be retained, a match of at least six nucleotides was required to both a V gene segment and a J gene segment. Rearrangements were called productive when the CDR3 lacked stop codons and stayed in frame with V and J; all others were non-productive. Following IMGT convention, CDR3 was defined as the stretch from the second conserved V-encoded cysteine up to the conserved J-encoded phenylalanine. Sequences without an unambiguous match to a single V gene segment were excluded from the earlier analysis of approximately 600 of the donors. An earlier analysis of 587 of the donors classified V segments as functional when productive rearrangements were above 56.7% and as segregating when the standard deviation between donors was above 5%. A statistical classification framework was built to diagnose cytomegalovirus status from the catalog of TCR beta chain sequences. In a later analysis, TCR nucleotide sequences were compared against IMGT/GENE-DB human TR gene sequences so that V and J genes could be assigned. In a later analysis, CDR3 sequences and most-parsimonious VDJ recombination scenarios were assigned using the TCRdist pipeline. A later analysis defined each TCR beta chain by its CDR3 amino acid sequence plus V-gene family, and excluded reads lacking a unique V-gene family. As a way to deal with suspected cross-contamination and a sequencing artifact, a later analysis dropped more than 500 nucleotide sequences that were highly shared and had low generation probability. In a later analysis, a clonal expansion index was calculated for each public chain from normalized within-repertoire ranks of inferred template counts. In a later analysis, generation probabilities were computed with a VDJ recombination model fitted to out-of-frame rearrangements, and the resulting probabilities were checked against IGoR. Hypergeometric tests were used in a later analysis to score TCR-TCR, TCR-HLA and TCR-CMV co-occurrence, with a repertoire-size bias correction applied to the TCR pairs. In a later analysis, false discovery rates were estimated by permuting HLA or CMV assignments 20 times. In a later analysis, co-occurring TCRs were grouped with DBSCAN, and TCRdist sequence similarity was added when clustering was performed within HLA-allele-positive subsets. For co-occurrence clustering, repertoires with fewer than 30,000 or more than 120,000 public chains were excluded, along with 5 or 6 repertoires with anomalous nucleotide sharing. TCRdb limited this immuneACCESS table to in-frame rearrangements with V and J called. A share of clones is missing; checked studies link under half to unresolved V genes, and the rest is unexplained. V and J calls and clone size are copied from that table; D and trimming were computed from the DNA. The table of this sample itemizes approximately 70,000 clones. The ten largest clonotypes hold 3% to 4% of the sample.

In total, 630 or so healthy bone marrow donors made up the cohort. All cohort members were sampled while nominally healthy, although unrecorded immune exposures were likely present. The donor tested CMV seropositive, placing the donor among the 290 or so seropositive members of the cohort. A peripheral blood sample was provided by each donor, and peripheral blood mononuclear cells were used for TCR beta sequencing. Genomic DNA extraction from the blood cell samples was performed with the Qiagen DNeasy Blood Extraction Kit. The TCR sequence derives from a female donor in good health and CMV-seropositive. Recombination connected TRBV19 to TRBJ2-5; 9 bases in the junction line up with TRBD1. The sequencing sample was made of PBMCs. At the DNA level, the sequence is TGTGCCAGTAGTCCACAGGGGGCTGTGGAGACCCAGTACTTC. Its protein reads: CASSPQGAVETQYF.